This T cell receptor beta chain was identified during a study of lymphopenia after photon versus proton radiotherapy. Sequencing used immunoSEQ multiplex PCR; TCRdb keeps in-frame clones, though not all of them. In the table there are some 41,000 clones, over 75% of which are singletons. With respect to this clone: The antigen remains unidentified.

Study-wide findings and caveats: After the lymphocyte nadir, photon-treated repertoires showed oligoclonal expansion, especially of CD8+ Temra cells. Under photons, naive T cells and diversity fell while effector/memory populations rose.

The CDR3 extends over 13 amino acids. V lost 5 bases to trimming and J lost 5 bases; unmatched junction nucleotides: 5. CDR1 SGHDN and CDR2 FVKESK come from the germline V gene. The V and J genes are TRBV14 and TRBJ2-7, with TRBD1 identical over 8 bases. Sequenced here: peripheral blood, sampled from a patient treated with photon-based radiotherapy. The source is a man over 45 with gastric cancer. CDR3 in DNA: TGTGCCAGCAGCACGGACAGGGCCCACGAGCAGTACTTC. It yields the protein CASSTDRAHEQYF.